The rows below give T cell receptor beta chains drawn from one sample of a study of shared clonotypes between healthy human individuals. The protocol was immunoSEQ multiplex PCR, while the TCRdb copy is restricted to in-frame clones and leaves out a portion. The sample comprises a few million clones, about 90% of which are singletons, and more than 0.35% rests with the top ten. Sequencing was performed on naive CD4+ T cells from PBMCs. These receptors all come from a man between 18 and 29 years old in good health. Some clones in this sample may be carry-over from other donors' samples. Each CDR3 is given with its conserved first and last residue. Fields, in order: J gene, D gene, V gene, clone size, CDR3 DNA, CDR3 protein. D genes are given only for firm matches. Size is omitted from some rows. Given values are once, few, many or a class for expanded clones.

J: TRBJ2-5; D: -; V: TRBV6-1; size: -; DNA: TGTGCCAGCAGTGAAGGTGGCGGATGGGGGGAGACCCAGTACTTC; CDR3: CASSEGGGWGETQYF
J: TRBJ2-7; D: TRBD2; V: TRBV5-4; size: -; DNA: TGTGCCAGCAGCTTCGGACTAGCGTCGACCTACGAGCAGTACTTC; CDR3: CASSFGLASTYEQYF
J: TRBJ1-2; D: TRBD1; V: TRBV29-1; size: -; DNA: TGCAGCGTTGAAAAGGGGGCTATGGTCGTTGGCCGAGGCTACACCTTC; CDR3: CSVEKGAMVVGRGYTF
J: TRBJ1-5; D: -; V: TRBV7-6; size: -; DNA: TGTGCCAGCAGCTTATCTCGGGAGAGGGGAGCAAATCAGCCCCAGCATTTT; CDR3: CASSLSRERGANQPQHF
J: TRBJ1-2; D: -; V: TRBV4-1; size: -; DNA: TGCGCCAGCAGCCATTACACCCGCTATGGCTACACCTTC; CDR3: CASSHYTRYGYTF
J: TRBJ1-1; D: -; V: TRBV4-1; size: -; DNA: TGCGCCAGCAGCCAAGGATCGTGGGCAGCAAACACTGAAGCTTTCTTT; CDR3: CASSQGSWAANTEAFF
J: TRBJ2-1; D: TRBD2; V: TRBV13; size: -; DNA: TGTAGTGGGACTAGCGCGCTGGCCGGGTCCTACAATGAGCAGTTCTTC; CDR3: CSGTSALAGSYNEQFF
J: TRBJ2-7; D: TRBD1; V: TRBV6-1; size: -; DNA: TGTGCCAGCAGTGATATAAAACAGGGGAACTACGAGCAGTACTTC; CDR3: CASSDIKQGNYEQYF
J: TRBJ2-3; D: -; V: TRBV6-5; size: -; DNA: TGTGCCAGCAGTCCCCGGGACCTGAGGACAGATACGCAGTATTTT; CDR3: CASSPRDLRTDTQYF
J: TRBJ2-2; D: -; V: TRBV11-2; size: -; DNA: TGTGCCAGCAGCTTAGTGTACGGGGAGCTGTTTTTT; CDR3: CASSLVYGELFF
J: TRBJ1-3; D: -; V: TRBV5-1; size: once; DNA: TGCGCCAGCAGCTTGCTAGCAGGCTCTGGAAACACCATATATTTT; CDR3: CASSLLAGSGNTIYF
J: TRBJ2-5; D: TRBD1; V: TRBV7-2; size: -; DNA: TGTGCCAGCAGCACGACAGGGTTTGAGACCCAGTACTTC; CDR3: CASSTTGFETQYF
J: TRBJ2-7; D: -; V: TRBV13; size: -; DNA: TGTGCCAGCAGCATACGGGGTTACGAGCAGTACTTC; CDR3: CASSIRGYEQYF